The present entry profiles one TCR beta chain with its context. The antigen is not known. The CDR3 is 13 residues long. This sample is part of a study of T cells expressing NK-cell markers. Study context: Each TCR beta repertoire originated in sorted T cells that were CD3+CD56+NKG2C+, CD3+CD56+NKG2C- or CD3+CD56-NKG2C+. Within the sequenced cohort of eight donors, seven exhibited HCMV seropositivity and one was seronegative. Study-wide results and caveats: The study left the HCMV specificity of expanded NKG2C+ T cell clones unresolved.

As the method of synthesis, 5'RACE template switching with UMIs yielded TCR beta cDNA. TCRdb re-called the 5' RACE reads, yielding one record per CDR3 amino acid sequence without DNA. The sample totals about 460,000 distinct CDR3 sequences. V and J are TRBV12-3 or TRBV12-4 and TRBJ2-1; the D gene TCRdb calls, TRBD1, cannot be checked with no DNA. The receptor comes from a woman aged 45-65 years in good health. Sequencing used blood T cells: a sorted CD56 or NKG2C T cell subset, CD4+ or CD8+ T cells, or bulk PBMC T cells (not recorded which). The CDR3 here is CASRVPPWYEQFF.